This TCR beta chain was sequenced in a study of cytomegalovirus exposure and HLA in healthy donors. Study findings and constraints: The productive fraction for most TCR beta V segments was about 87% or about 30% in an earlier analysis. A highly shared variant cluster was judged a likely technical artifact. High sensitivity and specificity were reportedly achieved when the classifier diagnosed cytomegalovirus status. As confirmed in vitro, a few CMV-associated chains were specific for CMV antigens.

The junction had 13 bases not matched to a gene; V was cut back by 2 bases and J by 8 bases. Germline CDR1 is SGHVS and CDR2 is FNYEAQ. This CDR3 has 17 amino acids. PCR used 60 Vbeta primers and 13 Jbeta primers. The table came from immunoSEQ multiplex PCR; TCRdb's copy has only in-frame clones and leaves some out. The sample shows more than 85,000 clones, around 76% of them seen only once. On this clone itself: Its antigen is undetermined.

The sequence derives from a woman aged 45 to 65 in good health and CMV-seropositive. The chain joins TRBV7-6 to TRBJ1-4; 8 positions agree with TRBD1. Material for sequencing was PBMCs. Here the CDR3 DNA reads TGTGCCAGCAGCTTAAGAGGGGGCAGGGGGCAGGGGGAAAAACTGTTTTTT. As protein: CASSLRGGRGQGEKLFF.